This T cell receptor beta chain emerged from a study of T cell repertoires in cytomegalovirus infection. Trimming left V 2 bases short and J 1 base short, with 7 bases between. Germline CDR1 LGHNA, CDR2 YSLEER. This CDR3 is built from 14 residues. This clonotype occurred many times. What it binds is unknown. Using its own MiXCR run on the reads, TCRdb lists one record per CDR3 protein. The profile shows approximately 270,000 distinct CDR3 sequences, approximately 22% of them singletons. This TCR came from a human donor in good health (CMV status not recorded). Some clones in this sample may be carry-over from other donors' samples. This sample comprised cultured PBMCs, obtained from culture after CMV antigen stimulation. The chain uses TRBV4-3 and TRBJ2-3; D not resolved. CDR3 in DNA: TGCGCCAGCAGCCAAAGGGTGGGCACAGATACGCAGTATTTT. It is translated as CASSQRVGTDTQYF.